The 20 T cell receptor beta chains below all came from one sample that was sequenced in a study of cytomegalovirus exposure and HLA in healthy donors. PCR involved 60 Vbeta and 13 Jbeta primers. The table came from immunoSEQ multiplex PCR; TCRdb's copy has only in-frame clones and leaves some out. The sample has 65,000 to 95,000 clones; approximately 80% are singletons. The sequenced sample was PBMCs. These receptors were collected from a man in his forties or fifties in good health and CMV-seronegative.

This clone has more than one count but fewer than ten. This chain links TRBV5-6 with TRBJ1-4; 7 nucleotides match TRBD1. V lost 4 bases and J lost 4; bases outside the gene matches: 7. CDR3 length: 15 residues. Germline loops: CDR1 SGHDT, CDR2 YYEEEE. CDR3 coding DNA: TGTGCCAGCAGCATATGGGACAGCCGTAATGAAAAACTGTTTTTT. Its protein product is CASSIWDSRNEKLFF.

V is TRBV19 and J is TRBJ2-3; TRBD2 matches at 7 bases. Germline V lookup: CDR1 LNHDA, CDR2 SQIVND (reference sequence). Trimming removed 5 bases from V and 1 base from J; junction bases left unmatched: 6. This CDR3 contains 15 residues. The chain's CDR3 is CASSVGAGGTDTQYF. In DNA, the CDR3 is TGTGCCAGTAGTGTGGGTGCGGGGGGCACAGATACGCAGTATTTT. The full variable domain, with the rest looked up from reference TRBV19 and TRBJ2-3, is DGGITQSPKYLFRKEGQNVTLSCEQNLNHDAMYWYRQDPGQGLRLIYYSQIVNDFQKGDIAEGYSVSREKKESFPLTVTSAQKNPTAFYLCASSVGAGGTDTQYFGPGTRLTVL.

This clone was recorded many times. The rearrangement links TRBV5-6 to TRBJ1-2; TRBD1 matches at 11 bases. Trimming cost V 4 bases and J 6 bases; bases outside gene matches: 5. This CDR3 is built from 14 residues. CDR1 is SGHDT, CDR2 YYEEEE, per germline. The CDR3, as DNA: TGTGCCAGCAGCGCCGGGACAGGGGGACATGGCTACACCTTC. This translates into CASSAGTGGHGYTF. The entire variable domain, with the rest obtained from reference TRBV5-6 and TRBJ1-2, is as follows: DAGVTQSPTHLIKTRGQQVTLRCSPKSGHDTVSWYQQALGQGPQFIFQYYEEEERQRGNFPDRFSGHQFPNYSSELNVNALLLGDSALYLCASSAGTGGHGYTFGSGTRLTVV.

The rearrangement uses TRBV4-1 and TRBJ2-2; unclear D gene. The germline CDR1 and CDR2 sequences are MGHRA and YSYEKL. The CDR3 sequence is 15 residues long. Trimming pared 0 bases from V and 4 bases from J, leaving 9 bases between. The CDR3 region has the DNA TGCGCCAGCAGCCAAGACGTCGGTTCCACCGGGGAGCTGTTTTTT. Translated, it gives CASSQDVGSTGELFF.

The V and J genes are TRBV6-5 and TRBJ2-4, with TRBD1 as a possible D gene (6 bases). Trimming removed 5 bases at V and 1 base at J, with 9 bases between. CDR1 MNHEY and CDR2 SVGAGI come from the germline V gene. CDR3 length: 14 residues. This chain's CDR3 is CASSPTGAKNIQYF. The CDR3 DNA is TGTGCCAGCAGTCCAACAGGGGCCAAAAACATTCAGTACTTC.

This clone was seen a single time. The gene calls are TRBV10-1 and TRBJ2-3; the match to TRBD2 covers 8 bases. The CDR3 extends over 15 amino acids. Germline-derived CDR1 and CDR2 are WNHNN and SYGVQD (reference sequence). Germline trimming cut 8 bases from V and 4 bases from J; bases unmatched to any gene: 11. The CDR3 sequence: CASGDTRGGADTQYF. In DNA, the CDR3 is TGCGCCAGCGGGGATACCCGGGGGGGTGCAGATACGCAGTATTTT.

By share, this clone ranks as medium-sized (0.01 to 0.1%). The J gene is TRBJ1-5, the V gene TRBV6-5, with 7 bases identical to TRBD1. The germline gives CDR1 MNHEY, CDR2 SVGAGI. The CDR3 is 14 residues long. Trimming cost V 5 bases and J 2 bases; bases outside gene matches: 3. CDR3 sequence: CASSNTGGNQPQHF. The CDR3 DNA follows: TGTGCCAGCAGTAACACAGGGGGCAATCAGCCCCAGCATTTT.

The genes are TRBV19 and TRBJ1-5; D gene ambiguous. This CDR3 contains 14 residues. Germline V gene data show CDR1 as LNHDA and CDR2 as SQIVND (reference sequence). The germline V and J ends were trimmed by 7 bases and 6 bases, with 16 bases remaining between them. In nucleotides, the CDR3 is TGTGCCAGTACCCAAGCACCGGGTGCTCAGCCCCAGCATTTT. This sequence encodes CASTQAPGAQPQHF.

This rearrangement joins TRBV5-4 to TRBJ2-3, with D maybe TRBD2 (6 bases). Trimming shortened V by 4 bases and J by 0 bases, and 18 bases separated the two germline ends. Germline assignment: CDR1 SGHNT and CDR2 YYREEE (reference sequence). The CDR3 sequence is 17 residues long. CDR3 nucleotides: TGTGCCAGCAGCAGATCCGGTGGGGGGTCGAGCACAGATACGCAGTATTTT. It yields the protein CASSRSGGGSSTDTQYF.

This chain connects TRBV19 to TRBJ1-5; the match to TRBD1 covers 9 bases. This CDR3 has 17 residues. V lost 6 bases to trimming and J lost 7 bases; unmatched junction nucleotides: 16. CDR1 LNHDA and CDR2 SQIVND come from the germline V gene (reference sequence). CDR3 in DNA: TGTGCCAGTAGGCTGAGTCCCGGGACAGGGATTGGGCAGCCCCAGCATTTT. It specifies CASRLSPGTGIGQPQHF.

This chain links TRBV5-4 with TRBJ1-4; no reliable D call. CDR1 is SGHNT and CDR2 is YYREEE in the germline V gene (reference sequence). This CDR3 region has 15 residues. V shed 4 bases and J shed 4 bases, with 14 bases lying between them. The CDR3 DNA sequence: TGTGCCAGCAGCGTGGACGGAGGCCTTAATGAAAAACTGTTTTTT. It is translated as CASSVDGGLNEKLFF.

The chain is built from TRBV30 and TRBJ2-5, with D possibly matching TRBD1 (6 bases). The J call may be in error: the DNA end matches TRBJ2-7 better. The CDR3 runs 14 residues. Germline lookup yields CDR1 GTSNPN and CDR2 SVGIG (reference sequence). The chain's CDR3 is CAWSVQGSSYEQYF. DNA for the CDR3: TGTGCCTGGAGTGTACAGGGCAGCTCCTACGAGCAGTACTTC.

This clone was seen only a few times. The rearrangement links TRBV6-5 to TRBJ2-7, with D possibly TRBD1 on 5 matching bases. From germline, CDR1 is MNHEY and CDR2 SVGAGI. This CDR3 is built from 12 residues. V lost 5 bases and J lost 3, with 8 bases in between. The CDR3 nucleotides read TGTGCCAGCAGTCCCCAGGGCTACGAGCAGTACTTC. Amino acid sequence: CASSPQGYEQYF.

The CDR3 DNA is TGTGCCAGCTCACCCCCAAACGACAGGGGGGGGATCCCTACGGGGGGCACGCAGTATTTT. Protein sequence: CASSPPNDRGGIPTGGTQYF. V usage is TRBV18 and J usage is TRBJ2-3, with 9 bases identical to TRBD1. CDR3 length equals 20 residues. V lost 3 bases and J lost 9; bases outside the gene matches: 25. CDR1 is KGHSH, CDR2 LQKENI, per germline.

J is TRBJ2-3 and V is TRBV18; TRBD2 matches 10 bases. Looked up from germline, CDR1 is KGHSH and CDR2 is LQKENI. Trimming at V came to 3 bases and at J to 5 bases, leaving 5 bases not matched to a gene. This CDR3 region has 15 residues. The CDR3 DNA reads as TGTGCCAGCTCACCCCGAGCGGGGGGGGTAGATACGCAGTATTTT. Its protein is CASSPRAGGVDTQYF.

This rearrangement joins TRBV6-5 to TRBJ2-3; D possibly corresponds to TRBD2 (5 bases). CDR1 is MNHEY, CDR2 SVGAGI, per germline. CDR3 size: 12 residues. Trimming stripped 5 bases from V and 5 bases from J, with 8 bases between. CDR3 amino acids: CASSRTRDTQYF. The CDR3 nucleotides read TGTGCCAGCAGTCGGACTCGAGATACGCAGTATTTT.

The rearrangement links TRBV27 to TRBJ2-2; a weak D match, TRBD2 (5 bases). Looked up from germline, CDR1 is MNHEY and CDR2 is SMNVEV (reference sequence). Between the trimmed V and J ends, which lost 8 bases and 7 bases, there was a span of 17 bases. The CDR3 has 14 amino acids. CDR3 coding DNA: TGTGCCAGCCAGCGTTCAGAGGGCTTCGGGGAGCTGTTTTTT. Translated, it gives CASQRSEGFGELFF.

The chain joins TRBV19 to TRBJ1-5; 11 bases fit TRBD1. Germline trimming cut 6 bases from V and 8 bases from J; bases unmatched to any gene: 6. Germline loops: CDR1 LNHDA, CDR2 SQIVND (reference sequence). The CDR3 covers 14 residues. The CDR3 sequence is CASSWTGGSKPQHF. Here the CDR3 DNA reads TGTGCCAGTAGCTGGACAGGGGGCTCTAAGCCCCAGCATTTT.

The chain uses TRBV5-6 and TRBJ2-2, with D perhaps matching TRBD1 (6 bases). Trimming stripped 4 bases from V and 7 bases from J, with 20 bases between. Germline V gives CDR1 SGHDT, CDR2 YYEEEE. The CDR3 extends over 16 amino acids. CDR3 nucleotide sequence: TGTGCCAGCAGCCCCACAGGGCAGGGACGAGGCGGGGAGCTGTTTTTT. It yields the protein CASSPTGQGRGGELFF.

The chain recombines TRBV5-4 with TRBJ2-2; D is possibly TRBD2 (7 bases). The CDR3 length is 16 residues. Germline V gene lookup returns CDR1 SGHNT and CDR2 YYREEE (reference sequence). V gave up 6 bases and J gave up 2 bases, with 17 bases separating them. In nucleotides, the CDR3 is TGTGCCAGCAAACTGACTAGGGGGGGAAACACCGGGGAGCTGTTTTTT. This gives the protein CASKLTRGGNTGELFF.